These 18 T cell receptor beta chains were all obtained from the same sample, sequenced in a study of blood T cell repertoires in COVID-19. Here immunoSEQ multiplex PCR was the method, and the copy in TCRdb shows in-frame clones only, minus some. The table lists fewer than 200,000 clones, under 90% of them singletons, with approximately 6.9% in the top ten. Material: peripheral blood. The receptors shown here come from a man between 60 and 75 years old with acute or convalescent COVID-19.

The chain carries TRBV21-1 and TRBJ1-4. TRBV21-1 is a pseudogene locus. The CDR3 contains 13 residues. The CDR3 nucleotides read TGTGCCAGCAGCAAGAGGACTAATGAAAAACTGTTTTTT. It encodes CASSKRTNEKLFF.

The CDR3 reads CASSLDSTGGDTGELFF. The CDR3, as DNA: TGTGCCAGCAGCTTAGATTCGACGGGCGGGGACACCGGGGAGCTGTTTTTT. The chain is built from TRBV11-3 and TRBJ2-2; TRBD2 is a possible D gene (6 bases). Germline V gene sequence: CDR1 SGHNT, CDR2 YENEEA. Trimming stripped 0 bases from V and 3 bases from J, with 14 bases between. This CDR3 spans 17 amino acids.

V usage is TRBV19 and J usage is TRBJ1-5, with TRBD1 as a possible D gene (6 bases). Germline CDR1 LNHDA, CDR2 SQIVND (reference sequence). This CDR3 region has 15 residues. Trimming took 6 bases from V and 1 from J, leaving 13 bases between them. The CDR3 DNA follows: TGTGCCAGTAGCAATACAGGGTTGAGCAATCAGCCCCAGCATTTT. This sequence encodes CASSNTGLSNQPQHF.

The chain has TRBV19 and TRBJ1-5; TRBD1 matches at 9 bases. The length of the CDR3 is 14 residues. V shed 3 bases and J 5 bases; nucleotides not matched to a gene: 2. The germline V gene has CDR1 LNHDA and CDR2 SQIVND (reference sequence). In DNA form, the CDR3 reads TGTGCCAGTAGTATCCGGGACAGGGATCAGCCCCAGCATTTT. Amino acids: CASSIRDRDQPQHF.

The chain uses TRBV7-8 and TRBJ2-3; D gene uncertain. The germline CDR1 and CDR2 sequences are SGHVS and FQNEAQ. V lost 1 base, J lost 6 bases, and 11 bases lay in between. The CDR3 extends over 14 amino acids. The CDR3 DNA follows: TGTGCCAGCAGCTTAGGTGCCAACTACGATACGCAGTATTTT. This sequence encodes CASSLGANYDTQYF. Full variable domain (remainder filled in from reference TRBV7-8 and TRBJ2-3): GAGVSQSPRYKVAKRGQDVALRCDPISGHVSLFWYQQALGQGPEFLTYFQNEAQLDKSGLPSDRFFAERPEGSVSTLKIQRTQQEDSAVYLCASSLGANYDTQYFGPGTRLTVL.

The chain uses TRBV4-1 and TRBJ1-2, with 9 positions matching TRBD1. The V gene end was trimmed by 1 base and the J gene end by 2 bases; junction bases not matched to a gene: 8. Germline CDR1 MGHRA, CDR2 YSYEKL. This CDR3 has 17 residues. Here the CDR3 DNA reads TGCGCCAGCAGCCAAGTCCCGGGACAGGGATGGAACTATGGCTACACCTTC. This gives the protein CASSQVPGQGWNYGYTF.

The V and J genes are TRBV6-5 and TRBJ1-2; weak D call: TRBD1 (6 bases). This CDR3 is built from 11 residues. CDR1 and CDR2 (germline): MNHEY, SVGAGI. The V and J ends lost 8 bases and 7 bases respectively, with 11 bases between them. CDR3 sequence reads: CASGQGLGYTF. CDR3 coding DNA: TGTGCCAGCGGGCAGGGGCTTGGCTACACCTTC.

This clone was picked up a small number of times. In DNA form, the CDR3 reads TGTGCCAGCAGCCCGGGACAGGGACATTCACCCCTCCACTTT. Translated: CASSPGQGHSPLHF. The chain couples TRBV13 to TRBJ1-6; 9 nucleotides agree with TRBD1. V lost 5 bases, J lost 8 bases, and 4 bases stayed unmatched. The CDR3 runs to 14 residues. CDR1 and CDR2 from the germline V gene are PRHDT and FYEKMQ (reference sequence).

The CDR3 protein is CASSATGQQNMDTQYF. Written as DNA, the CDR3 is TGTGCCAGCAGCGCTACTGGACAGCAAAATATGGATACGCAGTATTTT. The chain joins TRBV9 to TRBJ2-3, with D possibly matching TRBD1 (6 bases). Trimming took off 3 bases at V and 6 bases at J, with 20 bases between the two ends. CDR1 and CDR2 from the germline V gene are SGDLS and YYNGEE. The CDR3 runs 16 residues.

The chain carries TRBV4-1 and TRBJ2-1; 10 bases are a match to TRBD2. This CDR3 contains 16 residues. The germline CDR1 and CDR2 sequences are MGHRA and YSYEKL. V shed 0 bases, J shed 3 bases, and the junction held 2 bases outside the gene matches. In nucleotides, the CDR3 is TGCGCCAGCAGCCAAGAAAGGACTAGCGGCTACAATGAGCAGTTCTTC. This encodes CASSQERTSGYNEQFF.

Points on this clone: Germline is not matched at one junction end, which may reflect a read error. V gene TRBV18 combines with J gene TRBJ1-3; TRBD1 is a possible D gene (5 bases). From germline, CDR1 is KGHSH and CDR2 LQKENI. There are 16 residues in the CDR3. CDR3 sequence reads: CASSPQAPTRGNTIYF. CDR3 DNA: TGTGCCAGCTCTCCACAGGCTCCCACGAGGGGAAACACCATATATTTT. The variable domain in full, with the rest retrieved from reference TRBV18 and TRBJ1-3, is NAGVMQNPRHLVRRRGQEARLRCSPMKGHSHVYWYRQLPEEGLKFMVYLQKENIIDESGMPKERFSAEFPKEGPSILRIQQVVRGDSAAYFCASSPQAPTRGNTIYFGEGSWLTVV.

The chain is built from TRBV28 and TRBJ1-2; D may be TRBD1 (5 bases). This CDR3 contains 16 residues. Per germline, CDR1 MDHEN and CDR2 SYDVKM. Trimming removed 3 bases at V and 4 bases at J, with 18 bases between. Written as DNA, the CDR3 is TGTGCCAGCAGTTTGAGGGGAGGGTTGGTACTCTATGGCTACACCTTC. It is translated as CASSLRGGLVLYGYTF.

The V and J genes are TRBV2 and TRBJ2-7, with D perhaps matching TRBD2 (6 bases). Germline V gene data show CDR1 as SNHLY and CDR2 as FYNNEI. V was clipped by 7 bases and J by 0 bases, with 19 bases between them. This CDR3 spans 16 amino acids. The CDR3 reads CASKDPRGSSSYEQYF. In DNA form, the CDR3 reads TGTGCCAGCAAGGATCCCCGGGGGTCCTCCTCCTACGAGCAGTACTTC.

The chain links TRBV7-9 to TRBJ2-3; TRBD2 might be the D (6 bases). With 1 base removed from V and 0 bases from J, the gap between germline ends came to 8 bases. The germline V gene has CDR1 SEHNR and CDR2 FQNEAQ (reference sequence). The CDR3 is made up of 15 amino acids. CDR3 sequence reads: CASSLVGTSTDTQYF. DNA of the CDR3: TGTGCCAGCAGCTTAGTAGGGACTAGCACAGATACGCAGTATTTT.

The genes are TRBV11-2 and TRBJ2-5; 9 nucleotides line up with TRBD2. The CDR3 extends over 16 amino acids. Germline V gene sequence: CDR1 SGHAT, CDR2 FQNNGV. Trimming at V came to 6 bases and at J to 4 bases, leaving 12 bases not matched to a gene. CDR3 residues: CASRPFSGRRGETQYF. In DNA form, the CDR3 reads TGTGCCAGCAGACCCTTTAGCGGGAGAAGGGGAGAGACCCAGTACTTC.

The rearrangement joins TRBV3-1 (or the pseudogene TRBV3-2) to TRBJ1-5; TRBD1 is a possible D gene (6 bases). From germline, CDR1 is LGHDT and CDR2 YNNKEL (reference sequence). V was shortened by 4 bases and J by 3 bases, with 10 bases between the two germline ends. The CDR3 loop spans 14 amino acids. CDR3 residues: CASSLGQTNQPQHF. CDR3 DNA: TGTGCCAGCAGCCTTGGACAGACCAATCAGCCCCAGCATTTT.

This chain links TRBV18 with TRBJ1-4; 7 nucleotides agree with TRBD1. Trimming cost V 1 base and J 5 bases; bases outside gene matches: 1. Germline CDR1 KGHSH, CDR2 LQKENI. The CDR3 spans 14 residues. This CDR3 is CASSPRDSNEKLFF. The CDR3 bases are TGTGCCAGCTCACCACGGGACAGCAATGAAAAACTGTTTTTT.

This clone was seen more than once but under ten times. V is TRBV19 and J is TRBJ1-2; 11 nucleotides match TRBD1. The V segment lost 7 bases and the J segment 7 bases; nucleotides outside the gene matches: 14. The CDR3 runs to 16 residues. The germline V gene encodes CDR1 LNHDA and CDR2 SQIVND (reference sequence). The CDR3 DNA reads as TGTGCCAGTACCTCCGGACGGGACAGGGGGGTCGTTGGCTACACCTTC. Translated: CASTSGRDRGVVGYTF.